These T cell receptor beta chains were read from a single sample in a study of blood T cell repertoires in COVID-19. The protocol was immunoSEQ multiplex PCR, while the TCRdb copy is restricted to in-frame clones and leaves out a portion. Here the sample spans around 140,000 clones, approximately 81% being singletons. The sequenced sample was peripheral blood. The receptors were sampled from a man aged 55 to 70 with acute or convalescent COVID-19. Each CDR3 is given with its conserved first and last residue. D genes are given only for firm matches. Not all rows give a size; the values are once, few, many and, for expanded clones, a class.

D,V,length,J,size,CDR3,DNA
.,TRBV5-1,13,TRBJ2-7,.,CASSLSKPYEQYF,TGCGCCAGCAGCCTGTCTAAACCCTACGAGCAGTACTTC
TRBD1,TRBV7-3,16,TRBJ1-1,.,CASSLNPGQPNTEAFF,TGTGCCAGCAGCTTAAACCCGGGACAGCCGAACACTGAAGCTTTCTTT
TRBD1,TRBV5-1,16,TRBJ1-2,.,CASSLGGTGENYGYTF,TGCGCCAGCAGCTTGGGTGGGACAGGGGAGAACTATGGCTACACCTTC
TRBD1,TRBV5-1,13,TRBJ1-1,.,CASTGTVNTEAFF,TGCGCCAGCACCGGGACAGTGAACACTGAAGCTTTCTTT
TRBD1,TRBV19,16,TRBJ1-5,.,CASSTGDRGGGQPQHF,TGTGCCAGTAGTACCGGGGACAGGGGAGGGGGTCAGCCCCAGCATTTT
TRBD2,TRBV9,16,TRBJ2-4,.,CASSANGGIGKNIQYF,TGTGCCAGCAGCGCGAACGGGGGGATTGGCAAAAACATTCAGTACTTC
TRBD1,TRBV5-1,14,TRBJ2-7,.,CASSPRQGPSMQYF,TGCGCCAGCAGCCCCCGACAGGGACCCTCGATGCAGTACTTC
TRBD2,TRBV7-9,16,TRBJ2-7,once,CASSRDPREGSYEQYF,TGTGCCAGCAGCCGGGACCCCCGGGAGGGCTCCTACGAGCAGTACTTC
TRBD1,TRBV10-3,15,TRBJ1-2,.,CAIREGTGLEDGYTF,TGTGCCATCAGAGAAGGGACAGGACTAGAAGATGGCTACACCTTC
.,TRBV7-8,17,TRBJ1-1,.,CASSETGGIRGNTEAFF,TGTGCCAGCAGCGAAACCGGGGGGATTAGAGGGAACACTGAAGCTTTCTTT
.,TRBV10-1,18,TRBJ2-7,.,CASRIKPTWAGSSYEQYF,TGCGCCAGCAGGATTAAACCCACCTGGGCGGGCAGCTCCTACGAGCAGTACTTC
TRBD2,TRBV5-1,17,TRBJ2-5,.,CASSPGLAVPGKETQYF,TGCGCCAGCAGCCCCGGGCTAGCGGTACCCGGAAAAGAGACCCAGTACTTC
.,TRBV6-4,15,TRBJ2-1,.,CASSEGGPIYNEQFF,TGTGCCAGCAGTGAGGGGGGGCCCATCTACAATGAGCAGTTCTTC
TRBD1,TRBV5-1,16,TRBJ1-6,.,CASSKQQGQGDSPLHF,TGCGCCAGCAGCAAACAGCAGGGACAGGGGGATTCACCCCTCCACTTT
.,TRBV5-1,12,TRBJ2-3,.,CASSAQGASQYF,TGCGCCAGCAGCGCGCAGGGCGCTTCGCAGTATTTT